This is a list of T cell receptor beta chains from one sample in a study of cytomegalovirus exposure and HLA in healthy donors. The assay was immunoSEQ multiplex PCR, and TCRdb's table has in-frame clones only and misses some. The sample lists hundreds of thousands of clones, about 77% occurring once. The material sequenced was PBMCs. These receptors all come from a woman in her twenties or thirties in good health and CMV-seronegative. The CDR3 runs from the conserved cysteine through the conserved F or W. The D gene is left open where the match is weak. A clone size is listed for some rows: how often the clone was seen (once, few, many), or a class if it is expanded.

v_gene: TRBV7-9; abundance: -; j_gene: TRBJ2-1; d_gene: TRBD2; CDR3aa: CASSYLGLAGGRAVNEQFF; CDR3nt: TGTGCCAGCAGCTATTTGGGACTAGCGGGGGGGCGAGCGGTTAATGAGCAGTTCTTC
v_gene: TRBV5-1; abundance: -; j_gene: TRBJ2-2; d_gene: -; CDR3aa: CASSLARAGRTGGLFF; CDR3nt: TGCGCCAGCAGCTTGGCCCGGGCAGGGAGGACCGGGGGGCTGTTTTTT
v_gene: TRBV4-2; abundance: -; j_gene: TRBJ2-7; d_gene: TRBD2; CDR3aa: CASSQASGGYEQYF; CDR3nt: TGTGCCAGCAGCCAAGCTAGCGGGGGATACGAGCAGTACTTC
v_gene: TRBV27; abundance: -; j_gene: TRBJ2-7; d_gene: TRBD2; CDR3aa: CASSPPDYLAGAYEQYF; CDR3nt: TGTGCCAGCAGTCCACCCGACTATCTCGCGGGGGCCTACGAGCAGTACTTC
v_gene: TRBV4-1; abundance: few; j_gene: TRBJ1-5; d_gene: -; CDR3aa: CASRRTGNSNQPQHF; CDR3nt: TGCGCCAGCAGACGGACGGGGAATAGCAATCAGCCCCAGCATTTT
v_gene: TRBV14; abundance: -; j_gene: TRBJ1-2; d_gene: TRBD1; CDR3aa: CASSQVQGDRKFDGYTF; CDR3nt: TGTGCCAGCAGCCAAGTCCAGGGGGATCGGAAATTCGATGGCTACACCTTC
v_gene: TRBV5-5; abundance: -; j_gene: TRBJ2-5; d_gene: TRBD2; CDR3aa: CASRSGGETQYF; CDR3nt: TGTGCCAGCCGATCGGGGGGAGAGACCCAGTACTTC
v_gene: TRBV5-1; abundance: -; j_gene: TRBJ2-3; d_gene: -; CDR3aa: CASSPADFTDTQYF; CDR3nt: TGCGCCAGCAGCCCGGCTGACTTCACAGATACGCAGTATTTT
v_gene: TRBV30; abundance: -; j_gene: TRBJ1-5; d_gene: -; CDR3aa: CDWRPGGGQPQHF; CDR3nt: TGTGACTGGAGACCGGGGGGCGGTCAGCCCCAGCATTTT
v_gene: TRBV18; abundance: -; j_gene: TRBJ2-7; d_gene: TRBD1; CDR3aa: CASSPPGQGPSYEQYF; CDR3nt: TGTGCCAGCTCACCACCGGGACAGGGTCCCTCCTACGAGCAGTACTTC
v_gene: TRBV5-6; abundance: -; j_gene: TRBJ2-5; d_gene: -; CDR3aa: CASSLAVQETQYF; CDR3nt: TGTGCCAGCAGCTTGGCGGTACAAGAGACCCAGTACTTC
v_gene: TRBV18; abundance: -; j_gene: TRBJ2-7; d_gene: -; CDR3aa: CASSPGTFYEQYF; CDR3nt: TGTGCCAGCTCACCAGGGACATTCTACGAGCAGTACTTC
v_gene: TRBV7-9; abundance: -; j_gene: TRBJ2-1; d_gene: TRBD2; CDR3aa: CASSPFPGGEDEQFF; CDR3nt: TGTGCCAGCAGCCCATTCCCGGGAGGCGAGGATGAGCAGTTCTTC
v_gene: TRBV30; abundance: -; j_gene: TRBJ1-3; d_gene: TRBD1; CDR3aa: CAWSQGAISGNTIYF; CDR3nt: TGTGCCTGGAGTCAGGGGGCTATCTCCGGAAACACCATATATTTT
v_gene: TRBV19; abundance: -; j_gene: TRBJ2-7; d_gene: TRBD1; CDR3aa: CASRTTGASSYEQYF; CDR3nt: TGTGCCAGTAGGACTACAGGGGCCAGCTCCTACGAGCAGTACTTC
v_gene: TRBV10-1; abundance: -; j_gene: TRBJ2-1; d_gene: TRBD2; CDR3aa: CASSRGLANEQFF; CDR3nt: TGCGCCAGCAGCCGCGGACTAGCAAATGAGCAGTTCTTC
v_gene: TRBV2; abundance: -; j_gene: TRBJ1-3; d_gene: -; CDR3aa: CASRKDSGSGNTIYF; CDR3nt: TGTGCCAGCAGGAAGGACAGCGGCTCTGGAAACACCATATATTTT
v_gene: TRBV5-1; abundance: -; j_gene: TRBJ2-5; d_gene: TRBD2; CDR3aa: CASSPGLAGQETQYF; CDR3nt: TGCGCCAGCAGCCCGGGACTAGCGGGACAAGAGACCCAGTACTTC
v_gene: TRBV2; abundance: -; j_gene: TRBJ1-1; d_gene: -; CDR3aa: CASSGTIPTGESMNTEAFF; CDR3nt: TGTGCCAGCAGTGGGACCATACCGACAGGTGAATCTATGAACACTGAAGCTTTCTTT
v_gene: TRBV19; abundance: -; j_gene: TRBJ2-1; d_gene: -; CDR3aa: CASSGQREQFF; CDR3nt: TGTGCCAGTAGTGGGCAGCGGGAGCAGTTCTTC
v_gene: TRBV30; abundance: -; j_gene: TRBJ2-1; d_gene: -; CDR3aa: CAWSVGGTKQFF; CDR3nt: TGTGCCTGGAGTGTAGGAGGGACGAAGCAGTTCTTC
v_gene: TRBV6-1; abundance: -; j_gene: TRBJ1-1; d_gene: -; CDR3aa: CASSRQNTEAFF; CDR3nt: TGTGCCAGCAGTCGACAGAACACTGAAGCTTTCTTT
v_gene: TRBV29-1; abundance: -; j_gene: TRBJ2-3; d_gene: -; CDR3aa: CSDPRGLSTDTQYF; CDR3nt: TGCAGCGACCCTAGAGGACTTAGCACAGATACGCAGTATTTT
v_gene: TRBV30; abundance: -; j_gene: TRBJ1-2; d_gene: -; CDR3aa: CAWSVKRANYGSTF; CDR3nt: TGTGCCTGGAGTGTAAAAAGAGCTAACTATGGCTCCACCTTC
v_gene: TRBV19; abundance: -; j_gene: TRBJ1-2; d_gene: -; CDR3aa: CASNPRGGLSYGYTF; CDR3nt: TGTGCCAGTAACCCGCGGGGGGGGCTAAGCTATGGCTACACCTTC
v_gene: TRBV6-5; abundance: -; j_gene: TRBJ1-2; d_gene: -; CDR3aa: CASSYSEGLSYGYTF; CDR3nt: TGTGCCAGCAGTTACTCTGAGGGACTGAGCTATGGCTACACCTTC
v_gene: TRBV4-1; abundance: -; j_gene: TRBJ1-5; d_gene: TRBD1; CDR3aa: CASSPTGADQPQHF; CDR3nt: TGTGCCAGCAGCCCGACAGGGGCCGATCAGCCCCAGCATTTT
v_gene: TRBV6-5; abundance: once; j_gene: TRBJ1-1; d_gene: -; CDR3aa: CASSEQPTSKAFF; CDR3nt: TGTGCCAGCAGTGAACAGCCCACGTCTAAAGCTTTCTTT
v_gene: TRBV1; abundance: -; j_gene: TRBJ2-7; d_gene: -; CDR3aa: CTSSQCSTSGAPYEQYF; CDR3nt: TGCACCAGCAGCCAATGCTCGACTAGCGGGGCACCCTACGAGCAGTACTTC
v_gene: TRBV5-1; abundance: -; j_gene: TRBJ1-6; d_gene: -; CDR3aa: CASSLPREDSPLHF; CDR3nt: TGCGCCAGCAGCTTACCCAGGGAGGACTCACCCCTCCACTTT
v_gene: TRBV7-2; abundance: few; j_gene: TRBJ2-7; d_gene: TRBD2; CDR3aa: CASSFFVSGSYEQYF; CDR3nt: TGTGCCAGCAGCTTCTTTGTTAGCGGGAGCTACGAGCAGTACTTC
v_gene: TRBV6-6; abundance: few; j_gene: TRBJ2-7; d_gene: -; CDR3aa: CASSYPGAEQYF; CDR3nt: TGTGCCAGCAGTTACCCAGGGGCCGAGCAGTACTTC
v_gene: TRBV25-1; abundance: -; j_gene: TRBJ1-2; d_gene: -; CDR3aa: CASSVGHGHTF; CDR3nt: TGTGCCAGCAGTGTTGGCCATGGCCACACCTTC
v_gene: TRBV7-9; abundance: few; j_gene: TRBJ1-4; d_gene: -; CDR3aa: CASGVTREGEKLFF; CDR3nt: TGTGCCAGCGGGGTTACAAGGGAGGGTGAAAAACTGTTTTTT
v_gene: TRBV19; abundance: -; j_gene: TRBJ2-6; d_gene: -; CDR3aa: CASSDGAPGANVLTF; CDR3nt: TGTGCCAGTAGTGATGGGGCGCCTGGGGCCAACGTCCTGACTTTC
v_gene: TRBV18; abundance: few; j_gene: TRBJ2-6; d_gene: -; CDR3aa: CASSPERANVLTF; CDR3nt: TGTGCCAGCTCACCGGAGAGAGCCAACGTCCTGACTTTC
v_gene: TRBV2; abundance: once; j_gene: TRBJ1-6; d_gene: -; CDR3aa: CATREGWSSPLHF; CDR3nt: TGTGCCACCAGGGAGGGCTGGAGTTCACCCCTCCACTTT
v_gene: TRBV30; abundance: -; j_gene: TRBJ1-1; d_gene: -; CDR3aa: CAWSRISQGRNTEAFF; CDR3nt: TGTGCCTGGAGTCGAATATCACAGGGCCGTAACACTGAAGCTTTCTTT
v_gene: TRBV5-1; abundance: -; j_gene: TRBJ2-1; d_gene: -; CDR3aa: CASSLVAEGYNEQFF; CDR3nt: TGCGCCAGCAGCTTGGTTGCGGAGGGGTACAATGAGCAGTTCTTC
v_gene: TRBV2; abundance: -; j_gene: TRBJ1-5; d_gene: -; CDR3aa: CASSAQGGQPQHF; CDR3nt: TGTGCCAGCAGCGCCCAAGGAGGACAGCCCCAGCATTTT
v_gene: TRBV11-3; abundance: -; j_gene: TRBJ2-7; d_gene: -; CDR3aa: CANSVLIDEQYF; CDR3nt: TGTGCCAACAGCGTACTTATCGACGAGCAGTACTTC
v_gene: TRBV7-9; abundance: -; j_gene: TRBJ2-7; d_gene: TRBD2; CDR3aa: CSSSPGLAVSSYEQYF; CDR3nt: TGTTCCAGCAGCCCGGGACTAGCGGTGAGCTCCTACGAGCAGTACTTC
v_gene: TRBV7-9; abundance: few; j_gene: TRBJ1-1; d_gene: -; CDR3aa: CASVLLGGRTEAFF; CDR3nt: TGTGCCAGCGTTCTCCTGGGGGGGCGGACTGAAGCTTTCTTT
v_gene: TRBV19; abundance: many; j_gene: TRBJ2-1; d_gene: TRBD1; CDR3aa: CASRGQGFYNEQFF; CDR3nt: TGTGCCAGTAGGGGACAGGGGTTTTACAATGAGCAGTTCTTC
v_gene: TRBV6-1; abundance: -; j_gene: TRBJ2-5; d_gene: -; CDR3aa: CASGGAGETQYF; CDR3nt: TGTGCCAGCGGGGGGGCCGGTGAGACCCAGTACTTC
v_gene: TRBV5-1; abundance: once; j_gene: TRBJ2-3; d_gene: -; CDR3aa: CASSFIGQGGTDTQYF; CDR3nt: TGCGCCAGCAGCTTTATAGGCCAAGGGGGCACAGATACGCAGTATTTT
v_gene: TRBV13; abundance: -; j_gene: TRBJ1-4; d_gene: TRBD1; CDR3aa: CASSFTGGRDEKLFF; CDR3nt: TGTGCCAGCAGCTTCACAGGGGGCAGAGATGAAAAACTGTTTTTT
v_gene: TRBV7-2; abundance: -; j_gene: TRBJ1-4; d_gene: TRBD1; CDR3aa: CASSLTGFNEKLFF; CDR3nt: TGTGCCAGCAGCTTGACAGGGTTTAACGAAAAACTGTTTTTT
v_gene: TRBV15; abundance: once; j_gene: TRBJ2-3; d_gene: -; CDR3aa: CATSLGGSSTDTQYF; CDR3nt: TGTGCCACCAGCTTGGGCGGGTCTAGCACAGATACGCAGTATTTT
v_gene: TRBV5-4; abundance: -; j_gene: TRBJ1-1; d_gene: -; CDR3aa: CASSLALWNTEAFF; CDR3nt: TGTGCCAGCAGCTTGGCCCTGTGGAACACTGAAGCTTTCTTT
v_gene: TRBV7-3; abundance: -; j_gene: TRBJ2-7; d_gene: TRBD1; CDR3aa: CATRILLRDRDFYEQYF; CDR3nt: TGTGCCACCCGGATACTGCTCCGGGACAGAGACTTCTACGAGCAGTACTTC
v_gene: TRBV6-5; abundance: few; j_gene: TRBJ1-6; d_gene: -; CDR3aa: CASSYGPLSPLNF; CDR3nt: TGTGCCAGCAGTTACGGCCCTCTTTCACCCCTCAACTTT
v_gene: TRBV19; abundance: -; j_gene: TRBJ1-2; d_gene: -; CDR3aa: CASSMAGPNNYGYTF; CDR3nt: TGTGCCAGTAGTATGGCAGGGCCCAATAACTATGGCTACACCTTC
v_gene: TRBV7-3; abundance: -; j_gene: TRBJ2-5; d_gene: -; CDR3aa: CASSPSGGPKTQYF; CDR3nt: TGTGCCAGCAGCCCGTCCGGCGGCCCGAAGACCCAGTACTTC
v_gene: TRBV9; abundance: -; j_gene: TRBJ2-1; d_gene: TRBD2; CDR3aa: CASSVATGGGFYNEQFF; CDR3nt: TGTGCCAGCAGCGTAGCTACGGGGGGAGGCTTCTACAATGAGCAGTTCTTC
v_gene: TRBV11-2; abundance: few; j_gene: TRBJ2-7; d_gene: TRBD1; CDR3aa: CASSIRQGPYEQYF; CDR3nt: TGTGCCAGCAGCATTCGACAGGGACCCTACGAGCAGTACTTC
v_gene: TRBV19; abundance: once; j_gene: TRBJ1-2; d_gene: TRBD1; CDR3aa: CASSTFLDRGLNYGYTF; CDR3nt: TGTGCCAGTAGTACCTTCCTGGACAGGGGGCTTAACTATGGCTACACCTTC